What follows describes a single TCR beta chain. Authors' analysis steps: Amplified reference gene primers provided the basis for estimating nucleated cell counts. The table came from immunoSEQ multiplex PCR; TCRdb's copy has only in-frame clones and leaves some out. V, J and clone size were drawn from that table, and D and trimming were deduced from the DNA. The table shows 210,000 or so clones, with just under 85% occurring only once. These data originate in a study of blood T cell repertoires in COVID-19. Study-level information: Sites across the United States, Italy and Spain contributed samples from acute and convalescent COVID-19. Nucleic acid was either cDNA or gDNA, and it came from T cells, B-cell-depleted T cells, or PBMCs.

Trimming removed 4 bases at V and 2 bases at J, with 26 bases between. CDR3 length: 19 amino acids. CDR1 is SGHRS and CDR2 is YFSETQ in the germline V gene. The receptor's source is a woman in her 70s with active or convalescent COVID-19. The sample was peripheral blood. The chain uses TRBV5-1 and TRBJ2-3; the D gene is possibly TRBD2 (5 bases). The CDR3 protein is CASSRGRGRHHPSTDTQYF. The CDR3 DNA is TGCGCCAGCAGCCGGGGAAGAGGGCGACATCACCCCTCCACAGATACGCAGTATTTT.